This TCR beta chain was captured in a study of T cell repertoires in cytomegalovirus infection. Across the whole study: Evidence of both CMV infection and a matching HLA type came from public TCR beta signatures. Study results and limitations: HLA-C-restricted CMV-specific TCR beta clonotypes prevailed in the ex vivo response.

Per the germline V gene, CDR1 is MNHEY and CDR2 is SMNVEV (reference sequence). V lost 6 bases, J lost 5 bases, and 13 bases stayed unmatched. The CDR3 has 17 amino acids. TCRdb independently ran MiXCR on the reads; one entry per CDR3 protein. The sample lists hundreds of thousands of distinct CDR3 sequences; about 33% were seen once. In the case of this clonotype: The target antigen is unknown.

Sample: cultured PBMCs, taken from culture after CMV antigen stimulation. The J gene is TRBJ2-1, the V gene TRBV27, with TRBD2 matching over 10 bases. The receptor's source is a human donor in good health (CMV status not recorded). Some clones in this sample may be carry-over from other donors' samples. The CDR3 sequence: CASSPRLGTSVHNEQFF. In nucleotides, the CDR3 is TGTGCCAGCAGCCCCCGTTTAGGGACTAGCGTTCACAATGAGCAGTTCTTC.